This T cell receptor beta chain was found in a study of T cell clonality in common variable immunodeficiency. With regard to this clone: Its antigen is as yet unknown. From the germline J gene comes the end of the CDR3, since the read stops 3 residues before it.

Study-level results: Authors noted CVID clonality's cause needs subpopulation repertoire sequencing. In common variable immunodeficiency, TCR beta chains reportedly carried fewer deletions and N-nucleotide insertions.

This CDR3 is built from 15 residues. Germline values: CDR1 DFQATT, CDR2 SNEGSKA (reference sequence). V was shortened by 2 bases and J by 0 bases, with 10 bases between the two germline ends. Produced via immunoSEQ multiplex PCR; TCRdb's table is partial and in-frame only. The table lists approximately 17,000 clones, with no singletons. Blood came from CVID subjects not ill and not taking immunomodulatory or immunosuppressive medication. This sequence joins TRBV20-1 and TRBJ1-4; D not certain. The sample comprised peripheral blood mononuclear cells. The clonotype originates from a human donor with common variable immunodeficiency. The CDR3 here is CSARSPDATNEKLFF. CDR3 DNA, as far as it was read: TGCAGTGCTAGATCTCCAGATGCAACTAATGAAAAA.